The 19 T cell receptor beta chains in this list originate from one sample, sequenced in a study of OX40 agonist ivuxolimab in advanced cancers. The receptor library was made with the immunoSEQ multiplex PCR assay. The table comes from immuneACCESS by way of TCRdb, which keeps in-frame sequences with V and J called. Part of the clones is missing from these tables; in studies checked, under half for an unresolved V gene and the rest for unknown reasons. The sample table holds 60,000 to 70,000 clones, of which approximately 86% were seen once. Around 2.7% of the sample is in the top ten clones. The source material was CD4+ or CD8+ T cells sorted from blood, sampled in a trial of the OX40 agonist ivuxolimab. The origin of the receptors is an adult with an advanced solid tumor such as melanoma, head and neck, liver or kidney cancer.

V is TRBV5-1 and J is TRBJ1-5, with 7 bases identical to TRBD1. CDR1 and CDR2 from the germline V gene are SGHRS and YFSETQ. V dropped 0 bases and J dropped 5; count of bases not matched to a gene: 5. CDR3 length: 15 residues. The CDR3 DNA sequence: TGCGCCAGCAGCTTGGGGGACAGCATCGATCAGCCCCAGCATTTT. The encoded protein is CASSLGDSIDQPQHF.

The genes are TRBV27 and TRBJ1-2; 7 nucleotides match TRBD1. Germline V gene data show CDR1 as MNHEY and CDR2 as SMNVEV (reference sequence). Trimming cost V 0 bases and J 0 bases; bases outside gene matches: 7. CDR3 length equals 17 residues. In DNA form, the CDR3 reads TGTGCCAGCAGTTTATCGATGGGACAGTTAGCTAACTATGGCTACACCTTC. Its protein is CASSLSMGQLANYGYTF.

This sequence joins TRBV7-8 and TRBJ2-3, with 11 bases fitting TRBD2. The trim removed 1 base at V and 3 bases at J, leaving 0 bases unmatched. This CDR3 comprises 15 residues. Looked up from germline, CDR1 is SGHVS and CDR2 is FQNEAQ. In DNA form, the CDR3 reads TGTGCCAGCAGCTTAGGGACTAGCGGGACAGATACGCAGTATTTT. Protein product: CASSLGTSGTDTQYF.

The table lists this clone with a count of one. The genes are TRBV6-1 and TRBJ2-2, with TRBD2 matching over 11 bases. With 7 bases clipped from V and 7 bases from J, the junction kept 8 bases outside the gene matches. The CDR3 totals 15 residues. Germline values: CDR1 MNHNS, CDR2 SASEGT. The CDR3 DNA follows: TGTGCCAGCACCCCTCCGGGACTAGCGGACGGGGAGCTGTTTTTT. Protein product: CASTPPGLADGELFF.

The V call is TRBV11-2, the J call TRBJ1-4; 8 nucleotides align to TRBD1. The CDR3 runs to 11 residues. Germline values: CDR1 SGHAT, CDR2 FQNNGV. The trim removed 5 bases at V and 16 bases at J, leaving 6 bases unmatched. CDR3 sequence (DNA): TGTGCCAGCAGCCCCGGACAGGGTCAGTTTTTT. This codes for CASSPGQGQFF. The full variable domain, completed using reference TRBV11-2 and TRBJ1-4, is EAGVAQSPRYKIIEKRQSVAFWCNPISGHATLYWYQQILGQGPKLLIQFQNNGVVDDSQLPKDRFSAERLKGVDSTLKIQPAKLEDSAVYLCASSPGQGQFFGSGTQLSVL.

The CDR3 is CASSEFDFSTSDTQYF. The CDR3 DNA reads TGTGCCAGCAGTGAGTTCGACTTCTCCACATCAGATACGCAGTATTTT. The chain is built from TRBV6-1 and TRBJ2-3; D is uncertain. The CDR3 totals 16 residues. In germline, CDR1 is MNHNS, CDR2 SASEGT. The V gene lost 3 bases and the J gene lost 4 bases, with 17 bases spanning the gap.

This clone appeared a few times. This chain links TRBV7-9 with TRBJ1-2, with TRBD1 as a possible D gene (6 bases). Trimming pared 5 bases from V and 6 bases from J, leaving 10 bases between. The CDR3 consists of 12 residues. Germline V gene data show CDR1 as SEHNR and CDR2 as FQNEAQ (reference sequence). Here the CDR3 DNA reads TGTGCCAGCAGCGTCTCAGGGGATGGCTACACCTTC. This translates into CASSVSGDGYTF.

CDR3 protein: CASSLGPTYEQYF. The CDR3 region has the DNA TGTGCCAGCAGCTTGGGACCCACCTACGAGCAGTACTTC. This chain links TRBV5-4 with TRBJ2-7; D is undetermined. The CDR3 runs 13 residues. V was trimmed by 0 bases and J by 2 bases, leaving 6 bases between them. Germline lookup yields CDR1 SGHNT and CDR2 YYREEE (reference sequence).

V usage is TRBV25-1 and J usage is TRBJ2-1; perhaps TRBD2 as D (7 bases). Germline CDR1 MGHDK, CDR2 SYGVNS. The CDR3 is made up of 15 amino acids. Trimming removed 5 bases from V and 7 bases from J, with 18 bases in between. In nucleotides, the CDR3 is TGTGCCAGCAGTCCCCTGGGGGCGGGGGTGAATGAGCAGTTCTTC. Protein: CASSPLGAGVNEQFF.

The chain carries TRBV6-5 and TRBJ1-2, with D tentatively TRBD1 (6 bases). Deletions cut 7 bases from V and 2 bases from J, with 11 bases between. The CDR3 consists of 13 residues. The germline CDR1 and CDR2 sequences are MNHEY and SVGAGI. Here the CDR3 DNA reads TGTGCCAGCAATGGGACACCGAACTATGGCTACACCTTC. This sequence encodes CASNGTPNYGYTF.

The sample holds a few counts of this clone. V and J are TRBV19 and TRBJ1-2; the D gene is possibly TRBD1 (6 bases). V dropped 3 bases and J dropped 6 bases, with 14 bases sitting between them. The V gene's germline CDR1 is LNHDA and CDR2 SQIVND (reference sequence). The CDR3 consists of 14 residues. The CDR3, as DNA: TGTGCCAGTAGTATCAGTCGGGACATAGATGGCTACACCTTC. Translating gives CASSISRDIDGYTF.

The chain recombines TRBV15 with TRBJ1-3; D perhaps matches TRBD1 (6 bases). V lost 2 bases, J lost 2 bases, and 13 bases lay in between. The CDR3 length is 16 residues. Germline V CDR1 and CDR2: LNHNV, YYDKDF (reference sequence). Here the CDR3 DNA reads TGTGCCACCAGCAGAACCGGAAACAGGGCTGGAAACACCATATATTTT. This encodes CATSRTGNRAGNTIYF.

Points on this clone: At one boundary the junction diverges from the germline segment, which might be a read error. The J gene is TRBJ2-5, the V gene TRBV7-7; possible D gene TRBD1, 5 bases. In germline, CDR1 is SSHAT, CDR2 FNYEAQ (reference sequence). The CDR3 consists of 13 residues. The CDR3, as DNA: TGTGCCAGCAGCCGCCGACAGAAAGAGACCCGGTACTTC. It specifies CASSRRQKETRYF.

The chain recombines TRBV2 with TRBJ1-1; D not resolved. V lost 3 bases to trimming and J lost 0 bases, with 5 bases between them. The CDR3 has 13 residues. Germline V gene sequence: CDR1 SNHLY, CDR2 FYNNEI. The chain's CDR3 is CASSDTVNTEAFF. The DNA of the CDR3 is TGTGCCAGCAGTGATACGGTGAACACTGAAGCTTTCTTT.

V usage is TRBV18 and J usage is TRBJ2-7; 7 bases map to TRBD1. CDR3 length equals 13 residues. With V trimmed by 3 bases and J by 5 bases, 4 bases remained unmatched. Germline-derived CDR1 and CDR2 are KGHSH and LQKENI. DNA for the CDR3: TGTGCCAGCTCACCGATCGACAGGGACGAGCAGTACTTC. It translates to CASSPIDRDEQYF. Filled out from reference TRBV18 and TRBJ2-7, the complete variable domain reads NAGVMQNPRHLVRRRGQEARLRCSPMKGHSHVYWYRQLPEEGLKFMVYLQKENIIDESGMPKERFSAEFPKEGPSILRIQQVVRGDSAAYFCASSPIDRDEQYFGPGTRLTVT.

This rearrangement joins TRBV7-8 to TRBJ1-1; D possibly corresponds to TRBD1 (5 bases). This CDR3 is built from 15 residues. CDR1 SGHVS and CDR2 FQNEAQ come from the germline V gene. The germline V and J ends were trimmed by 0 bases and 4 bases, with 12 bases remaining between them. The CDR3 is CASSLAAGAVTEAFF. DNA of the CDR3: TGTGCCAGCAGCTTAGCGGCCGGGGCGGTCACTGAAGCTTTCTTT. Full variable domain (outside the CDR3, taken from reference TRBV7-8 and TRBJ1-1): GAGVSQSPRYKVAKRGQDVALRCDPISGHVSLFWYQQALGQGPEFLTYFQNEAQLDKSGLPSDRFFAERPEGSVSTLKIQRTQQEDSAVYLCASSLAAGAVTEAFFGQGTRLTVV.

The gene calls are TRBV7-9 and TRBJ2-1, with 7 nucleotides matching TRBD1. Trimming took 1 base from V and 6 from J; bases not matched to a gene: 6. Germline V CDR1 and CDR2: SEHNR, FQNEAQ (reference sequence). The CDR3 extends over 15 amino acids. CDR3 nucleotides: TGTGCCAGCAGCTTAGGACAGGGTGGATTCAATGAGCAGTTCTTC. It is translated as CASSLGQGGFNEQFF.

The chain is built from TRBV6-6 and TRBJ1-5; no reliable D call. This CDR3 has 11 residues. CDR1 and CDR2 (germline): MNHNY, SVGAGI (reference sequence). Trimming took 2 bases from V and 8 from J, leaving 4 bases between them. CDR3 region: CASSYGEPQHF. In DNA, the CDR3 is TGTGCCAGCAGTTACGGGGAGCCCCAGCATTTT.

V and J are TRBV10-2 and TRBJ1-2; D call uncertain. This CDR3 region has 13 residues. V lost 4 bases, J lost 2 bases, and 8 bases lay in between. Germline V gene data show CDR1 as WSHSY and CDR2 as SAAADI. The CDR3 sequence is CASSVAGNYGYTF. The CDR3 DNA is TGCGCCAGCAGTGTAGCGGGAAACTATGGCTACACCTTC.